There are a few counts of the clone carrying this TCR beta chain. TCRdb's copy holds only in-frame clones and misses some; the assay was immunoSEQ multiplex PCR. The top ten hold about 4% of the sample, which has about 66,000 clones, about 85% seen once. Excluded were patients having autoimmune disease history or systemic immunosuppression. Researchers took blood at baseline, on cycle 4 day 1, and on cycle 7 day 1. The data are from a study of OX40 agonist ivuxolimab in advanced cancers. For the study at large: Past anti-PD-1, anti-PD-L1 or anti-CTLA-4 therapy was accepted, and 40% to 50% had received some.

Germline lookup yields CDR1 SGHTA and CDR2 FQGNSA. The V end lost 5 bases, the J end lost 8 bases, and 13 bases lay between the germline ends. The CDR3 covers 13 residues. V and J are TRBV7-2 and TRBJ2-1; a weak D match, TRBD1 (6 bases). The starting material was CD4+ or CD8+ T cells sorted from blood, obtained in a trial of the OX40 agonist ivuxolimab. The source of this sequence is an adult with an advanced solid tumor such as melanoma, head and neck, liver or kidney cancer. CDR3 residues: CASSPPAGDEQFF. The CDR3 bases are TGTGCCAGCAGCCCGCCTGCAGGGGATGAGCAGTTCTTC. Based on the CDR3 plus reference TRBV7-2 and TRBJ2-1, the full variable domain is GAGVSQSPSNKVTEKGKDVELRCDPISGHTALYWYRQSLGQGLEFLIYFQGNSAPDKSGLPSDRFSAERTGGSVSTLTIQRTQQEDSAVYLCASSPPAGDEQFFGPGTRLTVL.